This TCR beta chain was found in a study of lymphopenia after photon versus proton radiotherapy. Sequencing used immunoSEQ multiplex PCR; TCRdb keeps in-frame clones, though not all of them. Of some 20,000 clones listed, about 88% were seen once; the top ten hold approximately 9.1%. The CDR3 loop spans 14 amino acids. Germline V gene data show CDR1 as MNHEY and CDR2 as SMNVEV (reference sequence). Trimming cost V 5 bases and J 0 bases, with 11 bases left between them. This receptor was obtained from a man aged 65 to 79 with pancreatic cancer. V and J are TRBV27 and TRBJ2-7; perhaps TRBD2 as D (6 bases). Source: peripheral blood, taken from a patient treated with proton-based radiotherapy. The CDR3 is CASSPGRFSYEQYF. Written as DNA, the CDR3 is TGTGCCAGCAGTCCCGGGAGATTCTCCTACGAGCAGTACTTC.